The 27 T cell receptor beta chains given below trace back to one sample, sequenced in a study of Tregs in tolerant kidney transplant recipients. TCRdb keeps only in-frame clones here, not all; method: immunoSEQ multiplex PCR. The repertoire holds about 240,000 clones, with more than 65% as singletons. The sequenced sample consisted of CD4+ T cells from blood. The receptors were sampled from a human donor in good health.

CDR3 sequence reads: CASRKREFSNEQYF. In nucleotides, the CDR3 is TGTGCCAGTAGGAAGCGGGAGTTTTCTAACGAGCAGTACTTC. The chain couples TRBV19 to TRBJ2-7, with 8 bases matching TRBD2. In germline, CDR1 is LNHDA, CDR2 SQIVND (reference sequence). Germline trimming cut 6 bases from V and 5 bases from J; bases unmatched to any gene: 9. This CDR3 is 14 amino acids long.

The chain joins TRBV11-2 to TRBJ1-5, with no clear D. V lost 1 base to trimming and J lost 2 bases, with 9 bases between them. CDR1 and CDR2 (germline): SGHAT, FQNNGV. The CDR3 sequence is 15 residues long. CDR3 DNA sequence: TGTGCCAGCAGCTTAGGGGGTCTCGGCAATCAGCCCCAGCATTTT. Encoded protein: CASSLGGLGNQPQHF.

The genes are TRBV27 and TRBJ2-1, with D perhaps TRBD2 (5 bases). Germline-derived CDR1 and CDR2 are MNHEY and SMNVEV (reference sequence). The CDR3 loop spans 16 amino acids. V was trimmed by 3 bases and J by 6 bases, leaving 18 bases between them. The CDR3 reads CASSLDRGPGRNEQFF. In DNA form, the CDR3 reads TGTGCCAGCAGTTTGGACCGAGGGCCCGGGCGCAATGAGCAGTTCTTC.

This clone occurred a few times. The V and J genes are TRBV18 and TRBJ1-2; the D gene is possibly TRBD1 (5 bases). Germline CDR1 KGHSH, CDR2 LQKENI. The CDR3 has 15 residues. The germline V and J ends were trimmed by 6 bases and 6 bases, with 20 bases remaining between them. The CDR3 sequence: CASSLSFGATDGYTF. The CDR3 DNA follows: TGTGCCAGCTCCCTCTCTTTTGGAGCGACAGATGGCTACACCTTC.

The V call is TRBV10-1, the J call TRBJ2-2; TRBD1 is a possible D gene (5 bases). Germline V gives CDR1 WNHNN, CDR2 SYGVQD (reference sequence). The ends were cut back, 0 bases at V and 1 base at J, with 9 bases in the middle. CDR3 length: 16 residues. The CDR3 loop reads CASSESKGVNTGELFF. The CDR3 region has the DNA TGCGCCAGCAGTGAGTCGAAAGGGGTGAACACCGGGGAGCTGTTTTTT.

This clone came up once. The CDR3: CASTLLPPGLASTDTQYF. The CDR3 DNA reads as TGTGCCAGTACCCTCCTCCCCCCGGGACTAGCAAGCACAGATACGCAGTATTTT. V gene TRBV19 combines with J gene TRBJ2-3; 9 bases are shared with TRBD2. V was clipped by 7 bases and J by 0 bases; unmatched bases: 14. In germline, CDR1 is LNHDA, CDR2 SQIVND (reference sequence). CDR3 length: 18 residues.

The rearrangement links TRBV6-1 to TRBJ1-1; D not resolved. Between the trimmed V and J ends, which lost 4 bases and 4 bases, there was a span of 13 bases. In germline, CDR1 is MNHNS, CDR2 SASEGT. The CDR3 extends over 14 amino acids. This CDR3 reads CASSVSRKGTEAFF. The CDR3 nucleotides are TGTGCCAGCAGTGTTTCACGGAAGGGCACTGAAGCTTTCTTT.

This rearrangement joins TRBV27 to TRBJ2-7, with D possibly matching TRBD1 (5 bases). With 1 base removed from V and 0 bases from J, the gap between germline ends came to 13 bases. Looked up from germline, CDR1 is MNHEY and CDR2 is SMNVEV (reference sequence). The CDR3 is made up of 16 amino acids. The CDR3 reads CASSLLNPGLSYEQYF. CDR3 nucleotide sequence: TGTGCCAGCAGTTTATTGAACCCAGGGCTCTCCTACGAGCAGTACTTC.

The chain employs TRBV6-1 and TRBJ2-2; D is unclear. V gave up 0 bases and J gave up 1 base, with 9 bases separating them. The CDR3 consists of 16 residues. Germline loops: CDR1 MNHNS, CDR2 SASEGT. The CDR3 nucleotides are TGTGCCAGCAGTGAAGCGGCGCCAAAGAACACCGGGGAGCTGTTTTTT. As protein: CASSEAAPKNTGELFF.

The chain couples TRBV29-1 to TRBJ2-7; maybe TRBD2 (6 bases). Trimming shortened V by 4 bases and J by 5 bases, and 12 bases separated the two germline ends. This CDR3 is built from 12 residues. Germline CDR1 SQVTM, CDR2 ANQGSEA. The CDR3 sequence is CSVGETRNEQYF. The CDR3 bases are TGCAGCGTTGGAGAGACTAGAAACGAGCAGTACTTC.

This chain connects TRBV5-1 to TRBJ1-1, with D unclear. The V and J ends lost 4 bases and 4 bases respectively, with 8 bases between them. The CDR3 totals 12 residues. The germline gives CDR1 SGHRS, CDR2 YFSETQ. CDR3 in amino acids: CASSPEGTEAFF. The CDR3 nucleotides are TGCGCCAGCAGCCCGGAGGGCACTGAAGCTTTCTTT.

This rearrangement joins TRBV29-1 to TRBJ2-3; TRBD2 matches 11 bases. Germline V gene data show CDR1 as SQVTM and CDR2 as ANQGSEA. Germline trimming cut 3 bases from V and 5 bases from J; bases unmatched to any gene: 4. The CDR3 loop spans 14 amino acids. The CDR3 DNA follows: TGCAGCGTTGATAGCGGGAGGGCCCAAGATACGCAGTATTTT. It yields the protein CSVDSGRAQDTQYF.

The CDR3 bases are TGTGCCAGCAGTGAATTTGTAAGCCAGTACTTC. Protein sequence: CASSEFVSQYF. This chain connects TRBV25-1 to TRBJ2-5; D gene unclear. CDR3 length: 11 amino acids. Germline V gene sequence: CDR1 MGHDK, CDR2 SYGVNS. Trimming took off 1 base at V and 10 bases at J, with 7 bases between the two ends.

This clone is a singleton in its sample. This sequence joins TRBV30 and TRBJ1-6; possibly TRBD1 for D (5 bases). Germline lookup yields CDR1 GTSNPN and CDR2 SVGIG (reference sequence). The V and J ends lost 3 bases and 3 bases respectively, with 24 bases between them. The CDR3 sequence is 19 residues long. This CDR3 reads CAWRAYPGRRDFYNSPLHF. In DNA form, the CDR3 reads TGTGCCTGGAGGGCTTACCCGGGACGTCGGGACTTCTATAATTCACCCCTCCACTTT.

This clone is a singleton in its sample. The chain uses TRBV5-6 and TRBJ2-6; the D is unclear. CDR3 length equals 17 residues. Trimming removed 0 bases from V and 4 bases from J, with 14 bases in between. Germline V lookup: CDR1 SGHDT, CDR2 YYEEEE. DNA for the CDR3: TGTGCCAGCAGCTTGGGACTGTTCCTCTCGGGGGCCAACGTCCTGACTTTC. It encodes CASSLGLFLSGANVLTF.

V usage is TRBV19 and J usage is TRBJ1-5; TRBD1 agrees at 7 bases. Germline lookup yields CDR1 LNHDA and CDR2 SQIVND (reference sequence). The CDR3 spans 15 residues. V lost 4 bases and J lost 11; bases outside the gene matches: 14. The CDR3 region has the DNA TGTGCCAGTAGTAAGGGGAGGAGGGGGCCCGAATCCCAGCATTTT. This translates into CASSKGRRGPESQHF. Complete variable domain (other parts from reference TRBV19 and TRBJ1-5): DGGITQSPKYLFRKEGQNVTLSCEQNLNHDAMYWYRQDPGQGLRLIYYSQIVNDFQKGDIAEGYSVSREKKESFPLTVTSAQKNPTAFYLCASSKGRRGPESQHFGDGTRLSIL.

The gene calls are TRBV7-3 and TRBJ2-5; 13 positions match TRBD2. The CDR3 length is 18 residues. CDR1 and CDR2 (germline): SGHTA, FQGTGA. Unmatched junction bases numbered 14, after V lost 5 bases and J lost 5 bases. The CDR3 region is CASSRGTSGNLIGETQYF. CDR3 coding DNA: TGTGCCAGCAGCCGCGGGACTAGCGGGAACCTTATCGGGGAGACCCAGTACTTC.

This clone was seen only once. V usage is TRBV7-4 and J usage is TRBJ1-5; 8 bases map to TRBD1. The germline CDR1 and CDR2 sequences are SGHVT and SQSDAQ. CDR3 length: 19 residues. With 2 bases clipped from V and 0 bases from J, the junction kept 12 bases outside the gene matches. Here the CDR3 reads CASSLFDRGSSYSNQPQHF. As DNA, the CDR3 is TGTGCCAGCAGCTTATTTGACAGGGGATCCTCTTATAGCAATCAGCCCCAGCATTTT. Full variable domain (missing parts from reference TRBV7-4 and TRBJ1-5): GAGVSQSPRYKVAKRGRDVALRCDSISGHVTLYWYRQTLGQGSEVLTYSQSDAQRDKSGRPSGRFSAERPERSVSTLKIQRTEQGDSAVYLCASSLFDRGSSYSNQPQHFGDGTRLSIL.

This chain connects TRBV4-1 to TRBJ2-5, with 9 bases aligning to TRBD2. V trimming: 2 bases; J trimming: 4 bases; junction bases outside the gene matches: 5. The CDR3 spans 15 residues. Germline loops: CDR1 MGHRA, CDR2 YSYEKL. The CDR3 sequence is CASSQIAGVGETQYF. The CDR3 DNA sequence: TGCGCCAGCAGCCAAATAGCGGGAGTGGGAGAGACCCAGTACTTC.

This sequence joins TRBV30 and TRBJ2-5; possible D gene TRBD1, 5 bases. Germline lookup yields CDR1 GTSNPN and CDR2 SVGIG (reference sequence). V gave up 0 bases and J gave up 1 base, with 12 bases separating them. CDR3 length equals 15 residues. The DNA for the CDR3 is TGTGCCTGGAGTGTACGTCGACAGCTCCAAGAGACCCAGTACTTC. Amino acid sequence: CAWSVRRQLQETQYF. The whole variable domain, remainder taken from reference TRBV30 and TRBJ2-5, is SQTIHQWPATLVQPVGSPLSLECTVEGTSNPNLYWYRQAAGRGLQLLFYSVGIGQISSEVPQNLSASRPQDRQFILSSKKLLLSDSGFYLCAWSVRRQLQETQYFGPGTRLLVL.

J is TRBJ2-5 and V is TRBV14; D tentatively reads TRBD1 or TRBD2 (6 bases each). From germline, CDR1 is SGHDN and CDR2 FVKESK. V was shortened by 4 bases and J by 2 bases, with 20 bases between the two germline ends. The CDR3 consists of 17 residues. The CDR3 DNA reads as TGTGCCAGCAGCCCTCGGGGGACATCCGGAGGACAAGAGACCCAGTACTTC. It specifies CASSPRGTSGGQETQYF.

The chain links TRBV29-1 to TRBJ2-3; D may be TRBD1 or TRBD2 (6 bases each). Trimming pared 1 base from V and 0 bases from J, leaving 14 bases between. CDR3 length: 16 amino acids. Germline-derived CDR1 and CDR2 are SQVTM and ANQGSEA. The CDR3 loop reads CSVEGGAFTSTDTQYF. The CDR3 DNA reads TGCAGCGTTGAAGGGGGGGCTTTTACTAGCACAGATACGCAGTATTTT.

The chain links TRBV10-2 to TRBJ2-7; the match to TRBD2 covers 10 bases. This CDR3 spans 13 amino acids. Germline CDR1 and CDR2: WSHSY and SAAADI. The V segment lost 7 bases and the J segment 11 bases; nucleotides outside the gene matches: 11. The DNA for the CDR3 is TGCGCCAGCAAACGGACTAGCGGAGTGGGGAAGTACTTC. It is translated as CASKRTSGVGKYF.

The gene calls are TRBV6-5 and TRBJ1-2, with 8 bases aligning to TRBD1. V was clipped by 2 bases and J by 8 bases; unmatched bases: 10. This CDR3 spans 15 amino acids. Germline V CDR1 and CDR2: MNHEY, SVGAGI. The CDR3 region is CASSYIGQGAGGYTF. The CDR3 DNA reads as TGTGCCAGCAGTTACATCGGACAGGGAGCGGGCGGCTACACCTTC.

This clone was recorded only once. The V call is TRBV12-5, the J call TRBJ2-5, with D tentatively TRBD1 (6 bases). This CDR3 is built from 12 residues. Germline-derived CDR1 and CDR2 are LGHNT and FRNRAP. V dropped 7 bases and J dropped 5 bases, with 11 bases sitting between them. The CDR3 DNA reads as TGTGCTAGTGCTGGGGGCGGGGAGACCCAGTACTTC. As protein: CASAGGGETQYF. Combining the CDR3 with reference TRBV12-5 and TRBJ2-5 gives the whole variable domain DARVTQTPRHKVTEMGQEVTMRCQPILGHNTVFWYRQTMMQGLELLAYFRNRAPLDDSGMPKDRFSAEMPDATLATLKIQPSEPRDSAVYFCASAGGGETQYFGPGTRLLVL.

The chain is built from TRBV5-1 and TRBJ2-7, with no clear D. The CDR3 spans 13 residues. From germline, CDR1 is SGHRS and CDR2 YFSETQ. Trimming stripped 2 bases from V and 1 base from J, with 7 bases between. CDR3 residues: CASSFVGSYEQYF. Written as DNA, the CDR3 is TGCGCCAGCAGCTTCGTGGGGTCCTACGAGCAGTACTTC.

The V and J genes are TRBV4-1 and TRBJ1-2; no clear D gene. Germline V gene lookup returns CDR1 MGHRA and CDR2 YSYEKL. The ends were cut back, 0 bases at V and 8 bases at J, with 10 bases in the middle. CDR3 length equals 13 residues. In DNA form, the CDR3 reads TGCGCCAGCAGCCAAGAATCCCTGAGAGGCTACACCTTC. This gives the protein CASSQESLRGYTF.